Listed below are T cell receptor beta chains from one sample, sequenced in a study of blood T cell repertoires in COVID-19. Clones were sequenced by immunoSEQ multiplex PCR, and TCRdb holds only the in-frame ones, with some missing. The sample shows about 190,000 clones, over 70% of them seen only once. Material: peripheral blood. All receptors come from a man in his sixties with active or convalescent COVID-19. Each CDR3 is given with its conserved first and last residue. The order of the fields is V gene, J gene, clone size, D gene, CDR3 protein, CDR3 DNA. D genes are given only for firm matches. Clone size, where shown, is once, few, many, or a class for clones that have expanded.

v_gene: TRBV5-6
j_gene: TRBJ2-3
abundance: NA
d_gene: TRBD1
CDR3aa: CASSVPGGDTQYF
CDR3nt: TGTGCCAGCAGCGTCCCAGGGGGAGATACGCAGTATTTT

v_gene: TRBV5-8
j_gene: TRBJ2-7
abundance: NA
d_gene: NA
CDR3aa: CASSLIYNIYEQYF
CDR3nt: TGTGCCAGCAGCTTGATTTACAATATCTACGAGCAGTACTTC

v_gene: TRBV18
j_gene: TRBJ1-1
abundance: NA
d_gene: NA
CDR3aa: CANSPGRGKTEAFF
CDR3nt: TGTGCCAACTCACCGGGACGGGGGAAGACTGAAGCTTTCTTT

v_gene: TRBV5-1
j_gene: TRBJ1-1
abundance: NA
d_gene: TRBD1
CDR3aa: CASTDPGHRGRGNTEAFF
CDR3nt: TGCGCCAGCACCGACCCGGGACACAGGGGCCGAGGGAACACTGAAGCTTTCTTT

v_gene: TRBV7-3
j_gene: TRBJ2-3
abundance: NA
d_gene: NA
CDR3aa: CASSLGQTIDTQYF
CDR3nt: TGTGCCAGCAGCTTAGGACAGACTATCGATACGCAGTATTTT

v_gene: TRBV5-1
j_gene: TRBJ2-3
abundance: NA
d_gene: NA
CDR3aa: CASSFTSPGTQYF
CDR3nt: TGCGCCAGCAGCTTTACTAGCCCCGGGACGCAGTATTTT

v_gene: TRBV5-1
j_gene: TRBJ2-1
abundance: NA
d_gene: NA
CDR3aa: CASGLAGASEQFF
CDR3nt: TGCGCCAGCGGCTTAGCAGGGGCCTCTGAGCAGTTCTTC

v_gene: TRBV7-3
j_gene: TRBJ2-7
abundance: NA
d_gene: TRBD2
CDR3aa: CASSLGTSGRNEQYF
CDR3nt: TGTGCCAGCAGCTTGGGGACTAGCGGGAGAAACGAGCAGTACTTC

v_gene: TRBV7-3
j_gene: TRBJ2-3
abundance: NA
d_gene: NA
CDR3aa: CASSLTGLYTDTQYF
CDR3nt: TGTGCCAGCAGCTTAACGGGACTGTACACAGATACGCAGTATTTT

v_gene: TRBV4-2
j_gene: TRBJ2-7
abundance: few
d_gene: NA
CDR3aa: CASSHLWEDPPEQYF
CDR3nt: TGTGCCAGCAGCCACCTCTGGGAGGACCCCCCCGAGCAGTACTTC

v_gene: TRBV15
j_gene: TRBJ1-6
abundance: NA
d_gene: NA
CDR3aa: CATSRDRSGANSPLHF
CDR3nt: TGTGCCACCAGCAGAGATCGGTCAGGGGCTAATTCACCCCTCCACTTT

v_gene: TRBV28
j_gene: TRBJ2-7
abundance: few
d_gene: TRBD2
CDR3aa: CASSWLAGGPQYF
CDR3nt: TGTGCCAGCAGTTGGCTAGCGGGAGGGCCGCAGTACTTC

v_gene: TRBV9
j_gene: TRBJ2-1
abundance: NA
d_gene: NA
CDR3aa: CASSERLVNEQFF
CDR3nt: TGTGCCAGCAGCGAAAGACTAGTTAATGAGCAGTTCTTC

v_gene: TRBV9
j_gene: TRBJ1-2
abundance: NA
d_gene: TRBD1
CDR3aa: CASSAQGAGGYTF
CDR3nt: TGTGCCAGCAGCGCCCAGGGGGCTGGTGGCTACACCTTC

v_gene: TRBV6-6
j_gene: TRBJ2-7
abundance: NA
d_gene: NA
CDR3aa: CASSRRGGVNEQYF
CDR3nt: TGTGCCAGCAGCCGGAGGGGGGGGGTCAACGAGCAGTACTTC

v_gene: TRBV21-1
j_gene: TRBJ2-7
abundance: NA
d_gene: NA
CDR3aa: CASSKERLRDRATYEQYF
CDR3nt: TGTGCCAGCAGCAAAGAAAGGCTCCGGGACAGGGCCACCTACGAGCAGTACTTC

v_gene: TRBV29-1
j_gene: TRBJ2-7
abundance: few
d_gene: TRBD2
CDR3aa: CSAGGAGSSYEQYF
CDR3nt: TGCAGCGCGGGGGGGGCAGGTAGCTCCTACGAGCAGTACTTC

v_gene: TRBV28
j_gene: TRBJ2-1
abundance: NA
d_gene: NA
CDR3aa: CASSGPPNEQFF
CDR3nt: TGTGCCAGCAGTGGCCCCCCCAATGAGCAGTTCTTC

v_gene: TRBV7-9
j_gene: TRBJ1-2
abundance: NA
d_gene: NA
CDR3aa: CASAVGQGTWYGYTF
CDR3nt: TGTGCCAGCGCCGTCGGGCAGGGGACGTGGTATGGCTACACCTTC

v_gene: TRBV5-1
j_gene: TRBJ2-2
abundance: NA
d_gene: TRBD1
CDR3aa: CASSWGQGYNTGELFF
CDR3nt: TGCGCCAGCAGCTGGGGACAGGGGTATAACACCGGGGAGCTGTTTTTT

v_gene: TRBV6-2/TRBV6-3
j_gene: TRBJ2-7
abundance: NA
d_gene: NA
CDR3aa: CASSYSWEGSTYEQYF
CDR3nt: TGTGCCAGCAGTTACTCTTGGGAAGGGAGCACCTACGAGCAGTACTTC

v_gene: TRBV5-1
j_gene: TRBJ2-7
abundance: NA
d_gene: NA
CDR3aa: CASSTTTGRNEQYF
CDR3nt: TGCGCCAGCAGCACGACGACAGGTCGAAACGAGCAGTACTTC

v_gene: TRBV6-5
j_gene: TRBJ1-5
abundance: NA
d_gene: NA
CDR3aa: CATPGGWGNQPQHF
CDR3nt: TGTGCCACCCCCGGGGGGTGGGGCAATCAGCCCCAGCATTTT

v_gene: TRBV7-9
j_gene: TRBJ2-2
abundance: NA
d_gene: NA
CDR3aa: CASSKQGGGTGELFF
CDR3nt: TGTGCCAGCAGTAAACAAGGGGGTGGCACCGGGGAGCTGTTTTTT

v_gene: TRBV6-5
j_gene: TRBJ2-2
abundance: NA
d_gene: TRBD1
CDR3aa: CASNTGAANTGELFF
CDR3nt: TGTGCCAGCAACACAGGGGCCGCGAACACCGGGGAGCTGTTTTTT

v_gene: TRBV7-3
j_gene: TRBJ2-7
abundance: NA
d_gene: NA
CDR3aa: CASSFGGLGEQYF
CDR3nt: TGTGCCAGCAGCTTCGGGGGTCTGGGCGAGCAGTACTTC

v_gene: TRBV19
j_gene: TRBJ2-2
abundance: NA
d_gene: NA
CDR3aa: CASRVGPIGGELFF
CDR3nt: TGTGCCAGCCGGGTGGGGCCTATCGGCGGGGAGCTGTTTTTT

v_gene: TRBV5-1
j_gene: TRBJ1-2
abundance: NA
d_gene: TRBD1
CDR3aa: CASSRGQGSFNGYTF
CDR3nt: TGCGCCAGCAGCCGAGGACAGGGGTCTTTCAATGGCTACACCTTC

v_gene: TRBV2
j_gene: TRBJ2-5
abundance: NA
d_gene: NA
CDR3aa: CASLATLVYQETQYF
CDR3nt: TGTGCCAGCCTCGCTACCCTTGTGTACCAAGAGACCCAGTACTTC

v_gene: TRBV7-9
j_gene: TRBJ2-3
abundance: NA
d_gene: NA
CDR3aa: CASSFGSGTDTQYF
CDR3nt: TGTGCCAGCAGCTTCGGTAGCGGCACAGATACGCAGTATTTT

v_gene: TRBV4-3
j_gene: TRBJ1-2
abundance: NA
d_gene: NA
CDR3aa: CASSQEGRNYGYTF
CDR3nt: TGCGCCAGCAGCCAAGAGGGCAGGAACTATGGCTACACCTTC

v_gene: TRBV3-1/TRBV3-2
j_gene: TRBJ2-1
abundance: NA
d_gene: TRBD2
CDR3aa: CASSQDGTRVNEQFF
CDR3nt: TGTGCCAGCAGCCAAGATGGGACTAGGGTCAATGAGCAGTTCTTC

v_gene: TRBV27
j_gene: TRBJ2-7
abundance: NA
d_gene: NA
CDR3aa: CASRATGFTYEQYF
CDR3nt: TGTGCCAGCAGGGCAACAGGTTTCACCTACGAGCAGTACTTC

v_gene: TRBV9
j_gene: TRBJ2-3
abundance: NA
d_gene: NA
CDR3aa: CASSGTSYTDTQYF
CDR3nt: TGTGCCAGCAGCGGGACAAGTTACACAGATACGCAGTATTTT

v_gene: TRBV25-1
j_gene: TRBJ1-3
abundance: many
d_gene: TRBD1
CDR3aa: CASSTKEQGVANTIYF
CDR3nt: TGTGCCAGCAGTACGAAGGAACAGGGGGTGGCAAACACCATATATTTT

v_gene: TRBV19
j_gene: TRBJ2-3
abundance: NA
d_gene: TRBD2
CDR3aa: CASKPELAGTDTQYF
CDR3nt: TGTGCCAGTAAACCGGAGCTAGCGGGCACAGATACGCAGTATTTT

v_gene: TRBV6-2/TRBV6-3
j_gene: TRBJ2-5
abundance: NA
d_gene: TRBD1
CDR3aa: CASSYPGQGRETQYF
CDR3nt: TGTGCCAGCAGTTACCCGGGACAGGGGCGGGAGACCCAGTACTTC

v_gene: TRBV20-1
j_gene: TRBJ1-2
abundance: NA
d_gene: TRBD1
CDR3aa: CSAQGADGYTF
CDR3nt: TGCAGTGCTCAGGGGGCGGACGGCTACACCTTC

v_gene: TRBV5-1
j_gene: TRBJ2-7
abundance: NA
d_gene: NA
CDR3aa: CASSWGWTEGYEQYF
CDR3nt: TGCGCCAGCAGTTGGGGGTGGACAGAGGGTTACGAGCAGTACTTC

v_gene: TRBV6-2/TRBV6-3
j_gene: TRBJ2-5
abundance: NA
d_gene: TRBD2
CDR3aa: CASSSTGTRRETQYF
CDR3nt: TGTGCCAGCAGCTCCACCGGGACTAGAAGAGAGACCCAGTACTTC

v_gene: TRBV19
j_gene: TRBJ2-1
abundance: NA
d_gene: NA
CDR3aa: CASSTQTGSAYNEQFF
CDR3nt: TGTGCCAGTAGTACCCAAACAGGGAGCGCCTACAATGAGCAGTTCTTC

v_gene: TRBV10-2
j_gene: TRBJ2-3
abundance: NA
d_gene: NA
CDR3aa: CASSEPPLRTRTFSTDTQYF
CDR3nt: TGCGCCAGCAGTGAGCCCCCTCTGAGAACAAGGACTTTTAGCACAGATACGCAGTATTTT

v_gene: TRBV20-1
j_gene: TRBJ2-1
abundance: NA
d_gene: TRBD2
CDR3aa: CSASWVRDYVNNEQFF
CDR3nt: TGCAGTGCTAGTTGGGTCCGGGACTACGTGAACAATGAGCAGTTCTTC

v_gene: TRBV19
j_gene: TRBJ2-2
abundance: NA
d_gene: NA
CDR3aa: CASIGLNTGELFF
CDR3nt: TGTGCCAGTATCGGACTGAACACCGGGGAGCTGTTTTTT

v_gene: TRBV20-1
j_gene: TRBJ2-7
abundance: NA
d_gene: TRBD2
CDR3aa: CSASTGLESLEQYF
CDR3nt: TGCAGTGCTAGTACCGGACTAGAGTCCCTCGAGCAGTACTTC

v_gene: TRBV19
j_gene: TRBJ1-1
abundance: NA
d_gene: TRBD1
CDR3aa: CASRIGQGTEAFF
CDR3nt: TGTGCCAGTAGAATCGGACAGGGAACTGAAGCTTTCTTT

v_gene: TRBV15
j_gene: TRBJ2-1
abundance: NA
d_gene: TRBD2
CDR3aa: CATSRGRGDHNEQFF
CDR3nt: TGTGCCACCAGCAGGGGGCGGGGGGATCACAATGAGCAGTTCTTC

v_gene: TRBV5-4
j_gene: TRBJ2-2
abundance: NA
d_gene: NA
CDR3aa: CASSWAGTGELFF
CDR3nt: TGTGCCAGCAGCTGGGCGGGTACCGGGGAGCTGTTTTTT

v_gene: TRBV13
j_gene: TRBJ2-5
abundance: NA
d_gene: TRBD2
CDR3aa: CASSPGLAGVEGETQYF
CDR3nt: TGTGCCAGCAGCCCGGGACTAGCGGGAGTGGAGGGAGAGACCCAGTACTTC

v_gene: TRBV3-1/TRBV3-2
j_gene: TRBJ2-1
abundance: NA
d_gene: TRBD2
CDR3aa: CASSLGLAVSSYNEQFF
CDR3nt: TGTGCCAGCAGCCTGGGACTAGCAGTTAGCTCCTACAATGAGCAGTTCTTC

v_gene: TRBV11-3
j_gene: TRBJ2-1
abundance: NA
d_gene: TRBD2
CDR3aa: CASSPGLAGSNEQFF
CDR3nt: TGTGCCAGCAGCCCCGGACTAGCGGGAAGCAATGAGCAGTTCTTC

v_gene: TRBV7-2
j_gene: TRBJ2-7
abundance: NA
d_gene: NA
CDR3aa: CASSLAQGILEQYF
CDR3nt: TGTGCCAGCAGCTTAGCACAGGGAATTCTTGAGCAGTACTTC

v_gene: TRBV19
j_gene: TRBJ2-7
abundance: NA
d_gene: TRBD1
CDR3aa: CASSGTGGNEQYF
CDR3nt: TGTGCCAGTAGCGGGACAGGGGGGAACGAGCAGTACTTC

v_gene: TRBV5-1
j_gene: TRBJ1-5
abundance: few
d_gene: TRBD1
CDR3aa: CASSLFPRGRRYVPQHF
CDR3nt: TGCGCCAGCAGCTTGTTTCCCAGGGGGAGGCGGTATGTGCCCCAGCATTTT

v_gene: TRBV5-1
j_gene: TRBJ1-2
abundance: NA
d_gene: NA
CDR3aa: CASSLGVTYGYTF
CDR3nt: TGCGCCAGCAGCTTAGGGGTGACCTATGGCTACACCTTC

v_gene: TRBV7-6
j_gene: TRBJ2-1
abundance: few
d_gene: TRBD2
CDR3aa: CASRETSGKGEQFF
CDR3nt: TGTGCCAGCAGGGAGACTAGCGGGAAGGGCGAGCAGTTCTTC

v_gene: TRBV7-9
j_gene: TRBJ2-3
abundance: NA
d_gene: NA
CDR3aa: CATSKRESTDTQYF
CDR3nt: TGTGCCACCTCAAAGAGGGAGAGCACAGATACGCAGTATTTT

v_gene: TRBV7-9
j_gene: TRBJ1-6
abundance: NA
d_gene: NA
CDR3aa: CASSLEVPSGNSPLHF
CDR3nt: TGTGCCAGCAGCTTAGAAGTCCCATCGGGAAATTCACCCCTCCACTTT